The 2 T cell receptor beta chains given below trace back to one sample, sequenced in a study of immune cell composition in non-small cell lung cancer. Normal lung sampling was at least 3 cm from the tumour, as distant as possible. Measured with immunoSEQ multiplex PCR; TCRdb has only the in-frame clones, and not every one. The sample gives about 9,000 clones, 70% to 80% of which show up once; about 13% is in the top ten. Sequencing input: non-adjacent lung tissue. Every receptor here comes from a human donor with non-small cell lung cancer.

The gene calls are TRBV7-2 and TRBJ1-5, with D possibly TRBD1 on 6 matching bases. Trimming shortened V by 5 bases and J by 3 bases, and 20 bases separated the two germline ends. CDR3 length: 17 residues. Germline CDR1 is SGHTA and CDR2 is FQGNSA. CDR3 nucleotides: TGTGCCAGCAGCCTTAGAGGGGTCAGGGGAAACAATCAGCCCCAGCATTTT. It translates to CASSLRGVRGNNQPQHF.

The chain joins TRBV7-2 to TRBJ2-1; D is unclear. Germline CDR1 SGHTA, CDR2 FQGNSA. There are 13 residues in the CDR3. V lost 4 bases to trimming and J lost 7 bases, with 11 bases between them. The CDR3 nucleotides are TGTGCCAGCAGCTCCCGCGTCGGGAATGAGCAGTTCTTC. This sequence encodes CASSSRVGNEQFF.